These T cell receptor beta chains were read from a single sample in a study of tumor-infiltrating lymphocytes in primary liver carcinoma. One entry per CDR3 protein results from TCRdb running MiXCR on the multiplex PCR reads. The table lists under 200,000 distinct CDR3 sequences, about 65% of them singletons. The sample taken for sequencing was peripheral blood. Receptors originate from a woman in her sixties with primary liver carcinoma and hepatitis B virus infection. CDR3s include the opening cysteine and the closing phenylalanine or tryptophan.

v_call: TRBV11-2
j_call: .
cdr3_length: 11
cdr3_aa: CASSLAATQHF

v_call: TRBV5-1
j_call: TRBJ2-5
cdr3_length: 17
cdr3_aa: CASSSGLRGLPQETQYF

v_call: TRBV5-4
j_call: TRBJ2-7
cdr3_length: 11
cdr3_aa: CTSSSTYEQYF

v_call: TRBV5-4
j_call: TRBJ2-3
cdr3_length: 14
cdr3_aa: CASSRQGATDTQYF

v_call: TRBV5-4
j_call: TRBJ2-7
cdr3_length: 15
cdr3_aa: CASSFTSGQGGEQYF

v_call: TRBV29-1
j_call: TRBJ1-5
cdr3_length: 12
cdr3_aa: CNLGTGNQPQHF

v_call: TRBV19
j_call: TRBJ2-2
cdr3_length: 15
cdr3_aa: CASSICYANTGELFF

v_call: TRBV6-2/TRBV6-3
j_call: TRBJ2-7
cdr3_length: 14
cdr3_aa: CASSSPDRYYEEYF

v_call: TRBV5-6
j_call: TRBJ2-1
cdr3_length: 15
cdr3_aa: CASSLRLAGYNEQFF

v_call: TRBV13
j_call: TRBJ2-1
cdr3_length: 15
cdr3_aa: CASSLPGLAYNEQFF

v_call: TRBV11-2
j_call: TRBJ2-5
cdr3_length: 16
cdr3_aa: CASSSYGGRAQETQYF

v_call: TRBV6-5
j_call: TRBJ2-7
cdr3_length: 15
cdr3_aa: CASSRTGGASYEQYF

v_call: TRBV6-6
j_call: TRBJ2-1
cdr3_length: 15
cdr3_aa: CASSYYAGNYNEQFF

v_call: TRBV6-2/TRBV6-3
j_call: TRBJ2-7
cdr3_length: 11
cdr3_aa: CASSQIYEQYF

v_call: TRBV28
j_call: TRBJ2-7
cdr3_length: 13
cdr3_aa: CASSYRVSYEQYF

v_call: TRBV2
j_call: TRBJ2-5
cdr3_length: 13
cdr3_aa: CASSAHRQETQYF

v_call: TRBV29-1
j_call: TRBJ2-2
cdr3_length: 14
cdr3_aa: CSVGEQGGAGELFF

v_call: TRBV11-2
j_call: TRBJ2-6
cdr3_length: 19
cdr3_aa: CTSSLVGHPINSGANILTF

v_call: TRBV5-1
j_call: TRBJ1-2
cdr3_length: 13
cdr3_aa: CASSLAGNYGYTF

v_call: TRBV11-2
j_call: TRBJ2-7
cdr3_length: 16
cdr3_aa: CTSSRGPRGSKWEQYF

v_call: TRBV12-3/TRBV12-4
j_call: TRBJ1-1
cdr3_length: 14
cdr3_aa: CARSPGTGNTEAFF

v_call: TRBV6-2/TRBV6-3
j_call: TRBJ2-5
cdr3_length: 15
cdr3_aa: CASTISGTPQETQYF

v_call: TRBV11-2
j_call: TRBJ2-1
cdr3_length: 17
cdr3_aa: CARSHRWGSAGDNEQFF

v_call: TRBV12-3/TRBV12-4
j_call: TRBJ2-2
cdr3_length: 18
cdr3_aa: CASSPSPGIPPSTGELFF

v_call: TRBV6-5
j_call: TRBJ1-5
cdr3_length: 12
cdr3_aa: CASSGSNQPQHF

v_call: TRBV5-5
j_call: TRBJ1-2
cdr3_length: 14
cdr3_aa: CANSPRTGGFGYTF

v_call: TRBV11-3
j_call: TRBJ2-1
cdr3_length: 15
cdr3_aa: CASSLGTSGKLGHFF

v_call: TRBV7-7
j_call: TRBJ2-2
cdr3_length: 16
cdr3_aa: CASSLVAGGITGELFF

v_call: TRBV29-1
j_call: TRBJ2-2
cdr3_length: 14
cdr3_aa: CSFSTVKNTGELFF

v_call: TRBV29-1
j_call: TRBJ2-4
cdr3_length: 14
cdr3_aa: CSVASSLWENIQYF

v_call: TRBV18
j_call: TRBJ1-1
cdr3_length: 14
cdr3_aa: CASSPRVDTTEAFF

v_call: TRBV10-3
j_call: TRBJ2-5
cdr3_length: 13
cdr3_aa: CAISPDGEETQYF

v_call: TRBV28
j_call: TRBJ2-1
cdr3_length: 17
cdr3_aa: CASSRPGLARRDNEQFF

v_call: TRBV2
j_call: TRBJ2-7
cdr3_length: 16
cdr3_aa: CASSEDLGQAAKKQYF

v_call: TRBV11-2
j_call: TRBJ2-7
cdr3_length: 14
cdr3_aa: CASSLATWTPQEHF

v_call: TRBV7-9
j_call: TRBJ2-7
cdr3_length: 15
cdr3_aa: CASSLSGRITYEQYF

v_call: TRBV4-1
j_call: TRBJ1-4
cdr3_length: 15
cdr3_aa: CASSQPLQGSEKLFF